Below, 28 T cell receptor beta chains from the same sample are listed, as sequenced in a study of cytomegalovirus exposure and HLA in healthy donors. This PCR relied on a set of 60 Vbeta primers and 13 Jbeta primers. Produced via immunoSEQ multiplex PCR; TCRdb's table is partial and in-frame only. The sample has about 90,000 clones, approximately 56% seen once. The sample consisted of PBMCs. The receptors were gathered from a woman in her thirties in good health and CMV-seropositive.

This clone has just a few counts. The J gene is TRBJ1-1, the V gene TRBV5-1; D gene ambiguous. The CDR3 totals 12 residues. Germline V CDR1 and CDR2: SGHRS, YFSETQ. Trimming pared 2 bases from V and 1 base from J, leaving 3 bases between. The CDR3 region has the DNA TGCGCCAGCAGCTTCTCGAACACTGAAGCTTTCTTT. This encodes CASSFSNTEAFF.

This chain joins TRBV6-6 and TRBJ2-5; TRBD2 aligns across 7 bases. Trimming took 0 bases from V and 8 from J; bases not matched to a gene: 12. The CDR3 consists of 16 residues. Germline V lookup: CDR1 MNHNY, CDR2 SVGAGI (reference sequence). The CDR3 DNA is TGTGCCAGCAGTTACTCGAGACTAGCTGCAGGCAGAACCCAGTACTTC. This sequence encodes CASSYSRLAAGRTQYF.

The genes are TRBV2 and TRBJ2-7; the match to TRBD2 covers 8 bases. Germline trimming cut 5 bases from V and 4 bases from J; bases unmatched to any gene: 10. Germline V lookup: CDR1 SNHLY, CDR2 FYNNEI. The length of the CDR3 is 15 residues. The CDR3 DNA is TGTGCCAGCAGTCCACAAACTAGCGGAACGTACGAGCAGTACTTC. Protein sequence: CASSPQTSGTYEQYF.

The CDR3 loop reads CASTTGPNTEAFF. As DNA, the CDR3 is TGTGCCAGCACTACAGGACCGAACACTGAAGCTTTCTTT. This chain joins TRBV2 and TRBJ1-1, with D perhaps matching TRBD1 (5 bases). The germline gives CDR1 SNHLY, CDR2 FYNNEI. This CDR3 comprises 13 residues. The V end was cut by 7 bases, the J end by 1 base, with 10 bases between.

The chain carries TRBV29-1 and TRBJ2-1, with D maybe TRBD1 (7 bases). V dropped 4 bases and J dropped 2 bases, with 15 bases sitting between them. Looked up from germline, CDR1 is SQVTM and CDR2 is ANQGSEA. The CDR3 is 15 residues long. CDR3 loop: CSVAEGQLAYNEQFF. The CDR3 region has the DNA TGCAGCGTTGCGGAGGGACAGCTCGCCTACAATGAGCAGTTCTTC.

CDR3 coding DNA: TGTGCCAGCAGCGGGGCCGGGACACAAGGCCACGAGCAGTACTTC. The encoded protein is CASSGAGTQGHEQYF. The V and J genes are TRBV5-4 and TRBJ2-7; D is possibly TRBD1 (6 bases). CDR3 length: 15 residues. V was trimmed by 4 bases and J by 5 bases, leaving 19 bases between them. The germline gives CDR1 SGHNT, CDR2 YYREEE (reference sequence).

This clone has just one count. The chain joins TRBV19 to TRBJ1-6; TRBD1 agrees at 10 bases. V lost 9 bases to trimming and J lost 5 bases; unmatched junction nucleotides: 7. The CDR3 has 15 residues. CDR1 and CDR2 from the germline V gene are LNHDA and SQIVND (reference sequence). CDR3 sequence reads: CASAPGTGDNSPLHF. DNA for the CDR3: TGTGCCAGCGCCCCCGGGACAGGGGATAATTCACCCCTCCACTTT.

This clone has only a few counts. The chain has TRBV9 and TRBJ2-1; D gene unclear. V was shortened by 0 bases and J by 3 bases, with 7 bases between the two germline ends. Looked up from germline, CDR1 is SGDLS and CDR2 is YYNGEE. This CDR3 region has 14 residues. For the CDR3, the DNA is TGTGCCAGCAGCGTAGGCGGTAGCTACAATGAGCAGTTCTTC. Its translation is CASSVGGSYNEQFF.

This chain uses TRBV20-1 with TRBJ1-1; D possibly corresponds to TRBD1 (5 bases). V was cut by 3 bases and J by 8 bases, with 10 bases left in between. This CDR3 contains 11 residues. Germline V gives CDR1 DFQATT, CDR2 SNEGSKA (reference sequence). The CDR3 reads CSASWGVEAFF. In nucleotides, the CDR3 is TGCAGTGCTAGTTGGGGGGTCGAAGCTTTCTTT.

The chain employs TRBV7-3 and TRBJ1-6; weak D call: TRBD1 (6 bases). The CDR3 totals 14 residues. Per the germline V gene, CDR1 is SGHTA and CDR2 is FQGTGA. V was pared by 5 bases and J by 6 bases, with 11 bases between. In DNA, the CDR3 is TGTGCCAGCAGCCAACAGGGTAGTAATTCACCCCTCCACTTT. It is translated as CASSQQGSNSPLHF.

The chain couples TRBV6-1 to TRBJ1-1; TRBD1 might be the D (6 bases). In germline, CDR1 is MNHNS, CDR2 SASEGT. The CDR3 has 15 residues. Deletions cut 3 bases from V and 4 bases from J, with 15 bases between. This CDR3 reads CASSEILGASTEAFF. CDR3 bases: TGTGCCAGCAGTGAGATTTTGGGGGCGAGCACTGAAGCTTTCTTT.

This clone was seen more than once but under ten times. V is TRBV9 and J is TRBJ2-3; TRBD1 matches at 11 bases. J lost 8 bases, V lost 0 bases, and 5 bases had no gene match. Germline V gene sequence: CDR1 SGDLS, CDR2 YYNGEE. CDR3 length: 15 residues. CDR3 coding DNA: TGTGCCAGCAGCGTAGGGACAGGGGGCTTGGGTACGCAGTATTTT. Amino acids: CASSVGTGGLGTQYF.

CDR3 amino acids: CASSPWSGQGGTEAFF. For the CDR3, the DNA is TGTGCCAGCAGCCCCTGGTCGGGACAGGGAGGAACTGAAGCTTTCTTT. The V call is TRBV14, the J call TRBJ1-1; 9 nucleotides agree with TRBD1. V shed 4 bases and J 5 bases; nucleotides not matched to a gene: 11. The CDR3 runs to 16 residues. Looked up from germline, CDR1 is SGHDN and CDR2 is FVKESK. The entire variable domain, with the rest obtained from reference TRBV14 and TRBJ1-1, is as follows: EAGVTQFPSHSVIEKGQTVTLRCDPISGHDNLYWYRRVMGKEIKFLLHFVKESKQDESGMPNNRFLAERTGGTYSTLKVQPAELEDSGVYFCASSPWSGQGGTEAFFGQGTRLTVV.

CDR3 bases: TGTGCCAGCAGACCCAGCGGGGGGGCCGTAGATACGCAGTATTTT. Its translation is CASRPSGGAVDTQYF. The chain links TRBV11-2 to TRBJ2-3; 10 bases line up with TRBD2. V shed 6 bases, J shed 5 bases, and the junction held 8 bases outside the gene matches. This CDR3 has 15 residues. The germline V gene encodes CDR1 SGHAT and CDR2 FQNNGV. The entire variable domain, with the rest obtained from reference TRBV11-2 and TRBJ2-3, is as follows: EAGVAQSPRYKIIEKRQSVAFWCNPISGHATLYWYQQILGQGPKLLIQFQNNGVVDDSQLPKDRFSAERLKGVDSTLKIQPAKLEDSAVYLCASRPSGGAVDTQYFGPGTRLTVL.

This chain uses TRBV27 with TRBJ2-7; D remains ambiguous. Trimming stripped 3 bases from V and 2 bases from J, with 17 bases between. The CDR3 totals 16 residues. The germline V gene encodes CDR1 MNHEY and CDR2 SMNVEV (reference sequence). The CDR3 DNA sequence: TGTGCCAGCAGTTTTAGTCGAGGTTCGGCTCCCTACGAGCAGTACTTC. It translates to CASSFSRGSAPYEQYF.

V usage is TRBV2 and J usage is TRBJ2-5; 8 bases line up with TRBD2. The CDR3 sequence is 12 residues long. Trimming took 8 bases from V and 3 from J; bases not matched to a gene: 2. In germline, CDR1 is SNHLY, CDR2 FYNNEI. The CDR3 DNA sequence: TGTGCCAGCCGGCGGGAGGAAGAGACCCAGTACTTC. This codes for CASRREEETQYF.

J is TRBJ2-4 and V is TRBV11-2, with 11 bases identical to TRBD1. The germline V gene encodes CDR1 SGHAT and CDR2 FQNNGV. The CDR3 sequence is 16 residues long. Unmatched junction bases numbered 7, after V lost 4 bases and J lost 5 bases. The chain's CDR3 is CASSYGTGGSQNIQYF. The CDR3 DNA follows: TGTGCCAGCAGCTATGGGACAGGGGGTTCCCAAAACATTCAGTACTTC.

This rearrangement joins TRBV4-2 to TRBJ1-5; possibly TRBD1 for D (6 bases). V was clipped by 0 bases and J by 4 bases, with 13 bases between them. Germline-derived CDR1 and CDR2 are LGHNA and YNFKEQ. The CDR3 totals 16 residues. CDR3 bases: TGTGCCAGCAGCCAAGATAGGGCAGGGGAGAATCAGCCCCAGCATTTT. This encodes CASSQDRAGENQPQHF.

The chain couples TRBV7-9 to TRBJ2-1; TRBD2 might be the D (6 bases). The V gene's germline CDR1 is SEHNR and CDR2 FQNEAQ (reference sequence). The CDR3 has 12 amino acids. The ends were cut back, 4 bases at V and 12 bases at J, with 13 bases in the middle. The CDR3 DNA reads TGTGCCAGCAGCTGGGACTCCGGGGTGCAGTTCTTC. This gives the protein CASSWDSGVQFF.

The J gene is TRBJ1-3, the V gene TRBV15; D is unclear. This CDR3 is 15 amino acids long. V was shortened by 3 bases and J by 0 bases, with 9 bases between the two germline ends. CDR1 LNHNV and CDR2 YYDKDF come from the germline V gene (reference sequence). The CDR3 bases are TGTGCCACCAGCAGGAGCACTAGCTCTGGAAACACCATATATTTT. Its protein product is CATSRSTSSGNTIYF.

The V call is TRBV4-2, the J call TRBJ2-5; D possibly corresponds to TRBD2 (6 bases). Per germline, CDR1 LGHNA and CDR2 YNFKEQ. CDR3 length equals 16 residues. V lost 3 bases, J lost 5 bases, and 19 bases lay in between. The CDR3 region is CASSQLARDSGETQYF. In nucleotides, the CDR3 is TGTGCCAGCAGCCAGTTGGCCCGGGACTCTGGGGAGACCCAGTACTTC.

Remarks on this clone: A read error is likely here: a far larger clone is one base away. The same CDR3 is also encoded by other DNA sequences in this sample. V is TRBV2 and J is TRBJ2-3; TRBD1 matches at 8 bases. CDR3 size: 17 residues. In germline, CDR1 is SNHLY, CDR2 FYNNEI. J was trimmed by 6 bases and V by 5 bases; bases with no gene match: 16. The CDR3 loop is CASSTLKTTGGVDTQYF. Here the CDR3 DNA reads TGTGCCAGCAGTACCCTAAAAACTACAGGGGGTGTGGATACGCAGTATTTT.

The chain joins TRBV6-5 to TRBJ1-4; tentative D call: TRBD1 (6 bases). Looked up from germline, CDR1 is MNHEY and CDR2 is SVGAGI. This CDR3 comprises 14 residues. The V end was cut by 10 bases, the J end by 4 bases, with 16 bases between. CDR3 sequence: CATNRAPDNEKLFF. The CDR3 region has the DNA TGTGCCACCAACAGGGCCCCTGATAATGAAAAACTGTTTTTT.

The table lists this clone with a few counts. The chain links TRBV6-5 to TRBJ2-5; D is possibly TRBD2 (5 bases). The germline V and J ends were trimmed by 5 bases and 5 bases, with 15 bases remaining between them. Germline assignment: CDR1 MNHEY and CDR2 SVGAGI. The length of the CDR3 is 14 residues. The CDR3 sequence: CASSPRGRGETQYF. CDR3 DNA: TGTGCCAGCAGTCCAAGAGGCAGAGGGGAGACCCAGTACTTC.

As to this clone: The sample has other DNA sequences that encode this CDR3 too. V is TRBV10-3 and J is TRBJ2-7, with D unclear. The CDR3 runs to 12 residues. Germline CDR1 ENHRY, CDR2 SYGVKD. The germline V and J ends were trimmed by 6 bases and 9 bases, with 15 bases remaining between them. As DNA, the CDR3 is TGTGCCATCAGCGAGAGAATACGAGGGCAGTACTTC. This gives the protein CAISERIRGQYF.

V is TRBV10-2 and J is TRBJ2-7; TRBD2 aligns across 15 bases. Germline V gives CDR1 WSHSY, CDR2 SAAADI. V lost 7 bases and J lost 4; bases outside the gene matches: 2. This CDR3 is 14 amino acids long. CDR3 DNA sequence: TGCGCCAGCACCGGGACTAGCGGGGGGTACGAGCAGTACTTC. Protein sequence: CASTGTSGGYEQYF.

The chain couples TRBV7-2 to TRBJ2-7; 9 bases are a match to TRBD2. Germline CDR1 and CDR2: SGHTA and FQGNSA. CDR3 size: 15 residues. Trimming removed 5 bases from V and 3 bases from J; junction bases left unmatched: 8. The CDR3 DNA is TGTGCCAGCAGCATATCGGGACTAGCTTTCTACGAGCAGTACTTC. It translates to CASSISGLAFYEQYF. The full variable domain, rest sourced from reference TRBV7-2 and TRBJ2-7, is GAGVSQSPSNKVTEKGKDVELRCDPISGHTALYWYRQSLGQGLEFLIYFQGNSAPDKSGLPSDRFSAERTGGSVSTLTIQRTQQEDSAVYLCASSISGLAFYEQYFGPGTRLTVT.

CDR3 protein: CASGLGQGKAFF. CDR3 coding DNA: TGTGCTAGTGGTTTGGGACAGGGAAAAGCTTTCTTT. The chain carries TRBV12-5 and TRBJ1-1; 7 bases align to TRBD1. This CDR3 has 12 amino acids. With V trimmed by 1 base and J by 9 bases, 2 bases remained unmatched. CDR1 is LGHNT and CDR2 is FRNRAP in the germline V gene.